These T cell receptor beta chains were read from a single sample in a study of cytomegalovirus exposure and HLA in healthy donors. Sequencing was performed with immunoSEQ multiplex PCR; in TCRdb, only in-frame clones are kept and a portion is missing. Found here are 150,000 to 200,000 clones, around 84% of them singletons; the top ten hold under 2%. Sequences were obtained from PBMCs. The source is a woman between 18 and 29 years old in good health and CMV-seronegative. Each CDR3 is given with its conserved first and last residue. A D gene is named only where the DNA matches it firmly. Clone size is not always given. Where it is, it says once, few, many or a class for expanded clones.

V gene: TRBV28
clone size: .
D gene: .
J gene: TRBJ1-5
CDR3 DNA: TGTGCCAGTCGGGAGGGAATGGGCCAGCCCCAGCATTTT
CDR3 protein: CASREGMGQPQHF

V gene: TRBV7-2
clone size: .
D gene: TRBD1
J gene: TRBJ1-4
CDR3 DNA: TGTGCCAGCAGCCTCACAGGGGGCGCCGATGAAAAACTGTTTTTT
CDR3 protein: CASSLTGGADEKLFF

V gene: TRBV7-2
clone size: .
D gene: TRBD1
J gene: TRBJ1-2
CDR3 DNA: TGTGCCAGCAGCTGGGACAGAAGCTATGGCTACACCTTC
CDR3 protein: CASSWDRSYGYTF

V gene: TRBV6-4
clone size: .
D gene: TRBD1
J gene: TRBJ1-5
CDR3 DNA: TGTGCCAGCAGTGACCGGGGACAGGGTAAGTGGGGCAATCAGCCCCAGCATTTT
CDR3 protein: CASSDRGQGKWGNQPQHF

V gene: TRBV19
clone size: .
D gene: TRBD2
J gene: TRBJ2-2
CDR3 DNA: TGTGCCAGTAGGGCGCCGGCGGGGGGGTTCACCGGGGAGCTGTTTTTT
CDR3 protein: CASRAPAGGFTGELFF

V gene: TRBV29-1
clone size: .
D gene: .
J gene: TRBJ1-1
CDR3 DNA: TGCAGCGTTGCGGGGGTGGGTGGTACTGAAGCTTTCTTT
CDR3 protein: CSVAGVGGTEAFF

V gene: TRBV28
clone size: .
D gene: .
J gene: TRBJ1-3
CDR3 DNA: TGTGCCAGCAGTCCGGGGGGGGCCCTAGCTAACACCATATATTTT
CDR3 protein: CASSPGGALANTIYF

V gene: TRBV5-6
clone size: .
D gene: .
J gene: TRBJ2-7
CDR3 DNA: TGTGCCAGCAGCTTGGTTACGGTTACCTACGAGCAGTACTTC
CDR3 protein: CASSLVTVTYEQYF

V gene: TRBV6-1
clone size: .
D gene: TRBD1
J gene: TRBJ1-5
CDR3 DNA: TGTGCCAGCAGTGAGGGACAGGGCCAGCAGCCCCAGCATTTT
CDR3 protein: CASSEGQGQQPQHF

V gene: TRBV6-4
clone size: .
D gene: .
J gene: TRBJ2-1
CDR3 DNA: TGTGCCAGCAGTGACTTCGGCGGCAATGAGCAGTTCTTC
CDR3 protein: CASSDFGGNEQFF

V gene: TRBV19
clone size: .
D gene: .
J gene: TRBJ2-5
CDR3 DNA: TGTGCCAGTAGTATAGTGGCTTCAGAGACCCAGTACTTC
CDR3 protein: CASSIVASETQYF

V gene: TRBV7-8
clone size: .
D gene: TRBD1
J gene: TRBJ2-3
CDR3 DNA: TGTGCCAGCAGCTCCTCGACAGGGGTGACCACAGATACGCAGTATTTT
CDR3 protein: CASSSSTGVTTDTQYF

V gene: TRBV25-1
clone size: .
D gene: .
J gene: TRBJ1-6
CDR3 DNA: TGTGCCAGCAGTGACGGAGGTAATTCACCCCTCCACTTT
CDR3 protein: CASSDGGNSPLHF

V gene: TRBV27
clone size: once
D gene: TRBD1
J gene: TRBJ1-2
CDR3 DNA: TGTGCCAGCAGTGGAGACAGGGGGCCAGGAGGCTACACCTTC
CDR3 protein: CASSGDRGPGGYTF

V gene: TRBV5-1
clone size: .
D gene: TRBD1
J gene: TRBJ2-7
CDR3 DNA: TGCGCCAGCAGCTCCGAGGGGACAGGAGGCTACGAGCAGTACTTC
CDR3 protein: CASSSEGTGGYEQYF

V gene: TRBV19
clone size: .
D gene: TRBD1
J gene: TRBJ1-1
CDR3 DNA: TGTGCCAGTAGTGCAGGGACAGGGGGCACGAACACTGAAGCTTTCTTT
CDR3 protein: CASSAGTGGTNTEAFF

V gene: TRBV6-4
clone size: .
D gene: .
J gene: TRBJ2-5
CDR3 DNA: TGTGCCAGCAGTGACTCGCCAGCGCCTCAAGAGACCCAGTACTTC
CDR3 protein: CASSDSPAPQETQYF

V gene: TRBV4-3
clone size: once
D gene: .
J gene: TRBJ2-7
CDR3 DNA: TGCGCCAGCAGCCAAGCTAGGAGGGATCCCTACGAGCAGTACTTC
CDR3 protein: CASSQARRDPYEQYF

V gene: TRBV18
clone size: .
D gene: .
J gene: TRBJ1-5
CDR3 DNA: TGTGCCAGCTCGACAGGCCTCAATCAGCCCCAGCATTTT
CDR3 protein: CASSTGLNQPQHF

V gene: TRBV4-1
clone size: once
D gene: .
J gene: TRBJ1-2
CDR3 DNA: TGCGCCAGCAGCCAAGAAGCCTATGGCTACACCTTC
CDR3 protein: CASSQEAYGYTF

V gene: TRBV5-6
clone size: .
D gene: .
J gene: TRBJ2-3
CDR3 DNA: TGTGCCAGCAGCCCTGGAGCAGATACGCAGTATTTT
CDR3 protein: CASSPGADTQYF

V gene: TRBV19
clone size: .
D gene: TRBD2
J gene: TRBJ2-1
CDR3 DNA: TGTGCCAGTAGTATCTGGGAGGGCGGGAGCAATGAGCAGTTCTTC
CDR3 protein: CASSIWEGGSNEQFF